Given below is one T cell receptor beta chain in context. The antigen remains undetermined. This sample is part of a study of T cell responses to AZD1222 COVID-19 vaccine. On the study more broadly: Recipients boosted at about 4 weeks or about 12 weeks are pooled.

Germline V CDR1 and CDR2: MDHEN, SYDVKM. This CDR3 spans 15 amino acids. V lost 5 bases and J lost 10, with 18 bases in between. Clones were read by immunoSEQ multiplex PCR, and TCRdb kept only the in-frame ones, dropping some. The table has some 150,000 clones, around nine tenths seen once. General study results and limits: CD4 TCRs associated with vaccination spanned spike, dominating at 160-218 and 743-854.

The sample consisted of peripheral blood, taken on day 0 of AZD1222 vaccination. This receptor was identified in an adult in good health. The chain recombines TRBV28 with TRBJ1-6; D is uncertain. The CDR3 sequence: CASSRPRADVSPLHF. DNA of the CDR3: TGTGCCAGCAGTCGACCTAGGGCCGATGTGTCACCCCTCCACTTT.